This T cell receptor beta chain comes out of a study of T cells after yellow fever vaccination. Points from the study as a whole: Overall, a small share of clonotypes was seen in both CD4 and CD8 compartments. Among primary-vaccination clones, most reappeared after the booster, at 96% for CD4 and more than 85% for CD8.

Of note for this clonotype: Its target is not known.

TCRdb analysed the 5' RACE reads with MiXCR anew, one entry per CDR3 protein. The table shows 360,000 or so distinct CDR3 sequences, with approximately 10% occurring only once. Germline V gene lookup returns CDR1 KGHDR and CDR2 SFDVKD. This CDR3 is 15 amino acids long. V dropped 7 bases and J dropped 6 bases, with 17 bases sitting between them. The V and J genes are TRBV24-1 and TRBJ1-4; no clear D. The source of this sequence is a man aged 18 to 35 who received the YFV17D yellow fever vaccine. The specimen comprised PBMCs, sampled on the day of the first yellow fever vaccination. The CDR3 loop is CATSLSWEADEKLFF. DNA of the CDR3: TGTGCCACCAGCCTCTCATGGGAAGCGGATGAAAAACTGTTTTTT.